The TCR beta chain described here comes from a study of T cells in women clearing cervical HPV infection. Study observations and caveats: CIN3+ cases had significantly higher TCR repertoire richness than controls, but evenness did not differ.

Data came from immunoSEQ multiplex PCR; TCRdb stores just in-frame clones and leaves some out. Found here are tens of thousands of clones; the top ten clones hold 3.1%. CDR1 and CDR2 from the germline V gene are LNHDA and SQIVND (reference sequence). This CDR3 contains 16 residues. Comments on this clone: What it recognizes is unknown. The read falls 3 residues short of the CDR3 end, and the missing part is taken from the germline J gene.

This clonotype was obtained from a woman between 18 and 70 years old with a cervical HPV16 infection that either progressed to CIN3+ or cleared (not recorded which). Sample: blood buffy coat. The rearrangement joins TRBV19 to TRBJ2-2, with 8 bases that match TRBD1. CDR3 DNA, as far as it was read: TGTGCCAGTAGTATCCGTTTGCAGGGGGCTGTTGAAAAG. It specifies CASSIRLQGAVEK. The complete CDR3 reads CASSIRLQGAVEKLFF.